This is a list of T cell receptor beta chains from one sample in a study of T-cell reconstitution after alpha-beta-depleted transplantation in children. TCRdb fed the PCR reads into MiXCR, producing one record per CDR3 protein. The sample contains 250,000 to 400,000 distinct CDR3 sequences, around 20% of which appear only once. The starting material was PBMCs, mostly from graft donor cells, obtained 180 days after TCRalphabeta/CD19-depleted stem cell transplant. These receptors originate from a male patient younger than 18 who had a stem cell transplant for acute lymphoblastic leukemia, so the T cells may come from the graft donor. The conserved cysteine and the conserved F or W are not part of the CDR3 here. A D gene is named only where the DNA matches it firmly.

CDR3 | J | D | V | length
ASSQDILAGYEQY | TRBJ2-7 | TRBD2 | TRBV4-2 | 13
ASSQGAWAKNIQY | TRBJ2-4 | . | TRBV4-1 | 13
ASSRWDYSYNEQF | TRBJ2-1 | TRBD2 | TRBV12-3/TRBV12-4 | 13
SARDTVYEQY | TRBJ2-7 | . | TRBV20-1 | 10
ASSSYRGGYT | TRBJ1-2 | TRBD1 | TRBV12-3/TRBV12-4 | 10
ASSPGLVEETQY | TRBJ2-5 | TRBD2 | TRBV5-6 | 12
ASRGINNPDGYT | TRBJ1-2 | . | TRBV5-1 | 12
ASSVDGDSGGRGTEAF | TRBJ1-1 | . | TRBV9 | 16
ASSLADSFNQPQH | TRBJ1-5 | . | TRBV7-8 | 13
ASSPLAETYNEQF | TRBJ2-1 | . | TRBV18 | 13
ASSLDPSRIYEQY | TRBJ2-7 | . | TRBV5-5 | 13
ATSRDIVTGRNEKLF | TRBJ1-4 | TRBD1 | TRBV15 | 15
SARVPGLADYEQY | TRBJ2-7 | TRBD2 | TRBV20-1 | 13
ASSQATVSNQPQH | TRBJ1-5 | . | TRBV4-1 | 13
ASSQLGEGTA | TRBJ2-6 | . | TRBV5-1 | 10